The clone carrying this TCR beta chain was counted a few times. Its antigen remains unidentified. The data were obtained in a study of response to subunit inactivated influenza vaccine. Broader study findings: Each seasonal influenza vaccination, the authors suggested, recruits few new T cells.

Per the germline V gene, CDR1 is LNHNV and CDR2 is YYDKDF (reference sequence). After removal of 5 bases from V and 7 bases from J, the junction contained 9 bases not matched to a gene. This CDR3 comprises 15 residues. MiXCR, run by TCRdb on the RT-PCR reads, gives a single entry per CDR3 protein. This repertoire shows 700,000 to 800,000 distinct CDR3 sequences, approximately 17% found once; its top ten account for roughly a tenth. J is TRBJ2-1 and V is TRBV15, with TRBD1 identical over 9 bases. The material was PBMCs from blood, obtained approximately 5 days after vaccination. The receptor comes from a man in his forties or fifties who received an inactivated influenza vaccine. CDR3 amino acids: CATSRGQGSNNEQFF. The CDR3 nucleotides read TGTGCCACCAGCCGGGGACAGGGCTCTAATAATGAGCAGTTCTTC.